This T cell receptor (beta chain) came from a study of cytomegalovirus exposure and HLA in healthy donors. Concerning this clone itself: Its antigen is still unknown.

CDR3 length: 13 residues. Looked up from germline, CDR1 is SGHRS and CDR2 is YFSETQ. V was clipped by 3 bases and J by 8 bases; unmatched bases: 7. The primer mix had 60 Vbeta and 13 Jbeta primers. Sequencing used immunoSEQ multiplex PCR; TCRdb keeps in-frame clones, though not all of them. The data show under 250,000 clones, with over 75% seen just once and around 1.2% held by the top ten. Study-wide points: Cytomegalovirus status was reportedly diagnosed by the classifier with high specificity and sensitivity. Most TCR beta V segments were productive about 87% or about 30% of the time in an earlier analysis. 87-base-pair reads could not separate some V segments, including TRBV6-2 and TRBV6-3.

Whether this donor was CMV seropositive was not recorded. This TCR came from a human donor in good health. The sample taken for sequencing was PBMCs. The rearrangement uses TRBV5-1 and TRBJ1-1; 7 bases are shared with TRBD1. This CDR3 is CASSSQGLREAFF. CDR3 nucleotide sequence: TGCGCCAGCAGCTCACAGGGGCTGAGAGAAGCTTTCTTT.